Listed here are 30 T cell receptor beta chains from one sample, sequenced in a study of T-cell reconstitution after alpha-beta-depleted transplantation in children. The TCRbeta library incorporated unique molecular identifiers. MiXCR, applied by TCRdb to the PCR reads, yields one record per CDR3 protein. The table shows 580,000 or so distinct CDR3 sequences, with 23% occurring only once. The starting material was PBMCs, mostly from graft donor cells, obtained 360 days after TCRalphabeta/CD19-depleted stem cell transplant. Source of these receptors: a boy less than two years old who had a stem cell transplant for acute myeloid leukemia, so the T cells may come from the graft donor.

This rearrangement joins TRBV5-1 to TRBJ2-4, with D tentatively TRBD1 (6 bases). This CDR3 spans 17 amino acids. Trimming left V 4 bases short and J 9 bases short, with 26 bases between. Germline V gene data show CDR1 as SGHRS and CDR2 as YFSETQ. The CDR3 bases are TGCGCCAGCAGCCTGGGCCCCGGACAGTCGGACGAGGCCATTCAGTACTTC. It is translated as CASSLGPGQSDEAIQYF.

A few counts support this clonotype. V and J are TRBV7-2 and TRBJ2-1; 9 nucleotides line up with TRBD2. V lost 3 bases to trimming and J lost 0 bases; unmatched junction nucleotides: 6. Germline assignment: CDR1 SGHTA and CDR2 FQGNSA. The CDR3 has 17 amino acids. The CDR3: CASSFRTSVSSYNEQFF. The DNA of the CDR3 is TGTGCCAGCAGCTTCCGGACTAGCGTAAGCTCCTACAATGAGCAGTTCTTC.

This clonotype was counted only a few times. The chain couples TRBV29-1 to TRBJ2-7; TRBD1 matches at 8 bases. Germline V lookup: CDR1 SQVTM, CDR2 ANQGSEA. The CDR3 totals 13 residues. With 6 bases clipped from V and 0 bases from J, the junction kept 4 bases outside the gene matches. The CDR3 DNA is TGCAGCGTCAGGGGGCTCTCCTCCTACGAGCAGTACTTC. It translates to CSVRGLSSYEQYF.

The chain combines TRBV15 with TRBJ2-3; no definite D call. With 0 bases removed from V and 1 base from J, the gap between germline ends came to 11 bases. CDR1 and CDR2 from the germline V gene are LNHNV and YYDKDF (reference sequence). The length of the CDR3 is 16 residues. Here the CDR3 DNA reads TGTGCCACCAGCAGAGAGATGGTAACTGGCACAGATACGCAGTATTTT. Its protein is CATSREMVTGTDTQYF.

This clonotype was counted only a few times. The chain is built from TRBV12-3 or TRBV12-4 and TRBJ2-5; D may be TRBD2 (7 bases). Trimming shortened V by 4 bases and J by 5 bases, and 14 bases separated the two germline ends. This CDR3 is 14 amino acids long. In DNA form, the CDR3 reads TGTGCCAGCAGTTGGGGGGGCATTGGGGAGACCCAGTACTTC. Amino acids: CASSWGGIGETQYF.

The CDR3 coding sequence is TGCAGCGACCTAACAGGGCGGGGCACAGATACGCAGTATTTT. This gives the protein CSDLTGRGTDTQYF. This rearrangement joins TRBV29-1 to TRBJ2-3, with D perhaps TRBD1 (6 bases). Per the germline V gene, CDR1 is SQVTM and CDR2 is ANQGSEA. This CDR3 spans 14 amino acids. Trimming stripped 7 bases from V and 1 base from J, with 15 bases between.

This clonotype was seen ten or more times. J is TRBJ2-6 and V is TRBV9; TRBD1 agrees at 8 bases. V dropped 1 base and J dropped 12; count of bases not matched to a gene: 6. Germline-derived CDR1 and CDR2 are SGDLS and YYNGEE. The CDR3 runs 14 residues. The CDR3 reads CASSVQGQEGVLTF. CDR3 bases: TGTGCCAGCAGCGTACAGGGACAGGAGGGCGTCCTGACTTTC.

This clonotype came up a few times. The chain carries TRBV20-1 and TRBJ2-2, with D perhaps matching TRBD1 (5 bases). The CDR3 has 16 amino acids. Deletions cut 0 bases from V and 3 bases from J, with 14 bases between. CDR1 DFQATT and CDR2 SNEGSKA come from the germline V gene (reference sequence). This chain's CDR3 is CSARDPRQGYTGELFF. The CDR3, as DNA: TGCAGTGCTAGAGATCCTAGGCAGGGATACACCGGGGAGCTGTTTTTT.

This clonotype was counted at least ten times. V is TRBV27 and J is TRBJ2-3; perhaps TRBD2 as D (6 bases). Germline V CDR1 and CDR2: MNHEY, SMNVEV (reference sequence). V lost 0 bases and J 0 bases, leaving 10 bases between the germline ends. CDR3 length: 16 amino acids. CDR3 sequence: CASSLSSGLSTDTQYF. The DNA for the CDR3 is TGTGCCAGCAGTTTATCAAGCGGGCTTAGCACAGATACGCAGTATTTT.

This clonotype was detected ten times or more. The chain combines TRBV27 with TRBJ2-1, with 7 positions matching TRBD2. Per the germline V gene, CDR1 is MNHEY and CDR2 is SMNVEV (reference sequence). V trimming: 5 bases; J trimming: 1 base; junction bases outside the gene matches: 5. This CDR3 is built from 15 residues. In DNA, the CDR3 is TGTGCCAGCAGTAATAGCGGGTCGTCCTACAATGAGCAGTTCTTC. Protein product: CASSNSGSSYNEQFF.

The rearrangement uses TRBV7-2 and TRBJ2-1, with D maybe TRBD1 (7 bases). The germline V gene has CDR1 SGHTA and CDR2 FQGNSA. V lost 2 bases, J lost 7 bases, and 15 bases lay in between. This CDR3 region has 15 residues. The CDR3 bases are TGTGCCAGCAGCTTATCGAGACAGGGAGGAAATGAGCAGTTCTTC. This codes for CASSLSRQGGNEQFF.

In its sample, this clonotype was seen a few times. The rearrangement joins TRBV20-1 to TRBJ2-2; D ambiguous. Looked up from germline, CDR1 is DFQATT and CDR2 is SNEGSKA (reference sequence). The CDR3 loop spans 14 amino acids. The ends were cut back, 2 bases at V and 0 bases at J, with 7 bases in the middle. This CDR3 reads CSARIRTNTGELFF. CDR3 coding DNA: TGCAGTGCTAGAATCCGTACGAACACCGGGGAGCTGTTTTTT.

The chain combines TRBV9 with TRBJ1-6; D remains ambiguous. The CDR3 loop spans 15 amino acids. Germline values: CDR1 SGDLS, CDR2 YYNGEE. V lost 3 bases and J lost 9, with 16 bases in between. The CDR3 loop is CASSGAVNGPSPLHF. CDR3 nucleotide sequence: TGTGCCAGCAGCGGGGCGGTCAACGGCCCTTCACCCCTCCACTTT.

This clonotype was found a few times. The CDR3, as DNA: TGCAGCGTTGAGGCAGGGGGGTTTAATGAGCAGTTCTTC. Translation: CSVEAGGFNEQFF. This chain links TRBV29-1 with TRBJ2-1; tentatively, D is TRBD1 (7 bases). This CDR3 is 13 amino acids long. Germline V gives CDR1 SQVTM, CDR2 ANQGSEA. Trimming stripped 3 bases from V and 7 bases from J, with 13 bases between.

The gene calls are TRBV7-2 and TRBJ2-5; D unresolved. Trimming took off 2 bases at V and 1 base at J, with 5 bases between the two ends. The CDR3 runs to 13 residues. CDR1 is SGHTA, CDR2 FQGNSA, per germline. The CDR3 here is CASSLWSQETQYF. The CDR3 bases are TGTGCCAGCAGCTTATGGAGCCAAGAGACCCAGTACTTC.

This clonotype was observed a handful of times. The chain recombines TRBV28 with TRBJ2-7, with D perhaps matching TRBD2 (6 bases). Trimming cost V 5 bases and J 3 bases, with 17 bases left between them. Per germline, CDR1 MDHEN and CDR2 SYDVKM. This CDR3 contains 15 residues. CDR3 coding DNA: TGTGCCAGCAGTCCGGGCGGAGGGCGCATCTACGAGCAGTACGTC. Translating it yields CASSPGGGRIYEQYV.

The CDR3 DNA is TGTGCCATCAGTGAGCGCCCCCCGGGACTAGCGTGGAGGGAGACCCAGTACTTC. This codes for CAISERPPGLAWRETQYF. V usage is TRBV10-3 and J usage is TRBJ2-5; 10 bases are shared with TRBD2. The CDR3 contains 18 residues. V was clipped by 2 bases and J by 5 bases; unmatched bases: 14. Germline CDR1 ENHRY, CDR2 SYGVKD.

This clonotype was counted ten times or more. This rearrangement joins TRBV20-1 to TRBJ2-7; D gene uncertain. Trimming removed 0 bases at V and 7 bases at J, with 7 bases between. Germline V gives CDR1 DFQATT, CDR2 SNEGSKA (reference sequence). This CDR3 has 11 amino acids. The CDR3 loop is CSAREGQEQYV. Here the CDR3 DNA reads TGCAGTGCTAGAGAAGGTCAAGAGCAGTACGTC.

The CDR3 protein is CASSLKGTSLSGANVLTF. DNA for the CDR3: TGTGCCAGCAGTTTAAAGGGGACCTCTCTCTCTGGGGCCAACGTCCTGACTTTC. This chain joins TRBV12-3 or TRBV12-4 and TRBJ2-6; D might be TRBD1 or TRBD2, each matching 5 bases. The V end lost 2 bases, the J end lost 0 bases, and 14 bases lay between the germline ends. The CDR3 spans 18 residues.

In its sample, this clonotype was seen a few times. The CDR3 here is CSARRTEISGNTIYF. CDR3 DNA sequence: TGCAGTGCTAGGAGGACTGAAATCTCTGGAAACACCATATATTTT. The V gene is TRBV20-1, the J gene TRBJ1-3, with no clear D. Deletions cut 3 bases from V and 0 bases from J, with 12 bases between. The CDR3 length is 15 residues. Germline values: CDR1 DFQATT, CDR2 SNEGSKA (reference sequence).

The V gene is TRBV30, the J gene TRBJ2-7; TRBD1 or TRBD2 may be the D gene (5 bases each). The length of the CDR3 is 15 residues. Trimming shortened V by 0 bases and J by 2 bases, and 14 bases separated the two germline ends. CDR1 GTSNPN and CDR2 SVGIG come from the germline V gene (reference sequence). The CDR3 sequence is CAWSVRALGAYEQYF. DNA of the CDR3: TGTGCCTGGAGTGTACGGGCACTAGGGGCCTACGAGCAGTACTTC.

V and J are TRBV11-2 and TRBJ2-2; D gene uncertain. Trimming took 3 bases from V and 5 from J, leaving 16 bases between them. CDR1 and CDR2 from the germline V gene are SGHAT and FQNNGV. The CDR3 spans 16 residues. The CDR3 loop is CASSLGWALETGELFF. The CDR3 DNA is TGTGCCAGCAGCTTGGGATGGGCGCTGGAGACCGGGGAGCTGTTTTTT. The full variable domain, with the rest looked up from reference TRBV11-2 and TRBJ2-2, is EAGVAQSPRYKIIEKRQSVAFWCNPISGHATLYWYQQILGQGPKLLIQFQNNGVVDDSQLPKDRFSAERLKGVDSTLKIQPAKLEDSAVYLCASSLGWALETGELFFGEGSRLTVL.

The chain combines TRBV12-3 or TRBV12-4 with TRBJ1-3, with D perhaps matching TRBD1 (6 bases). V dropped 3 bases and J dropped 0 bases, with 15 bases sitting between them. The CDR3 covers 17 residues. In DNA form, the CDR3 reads TGTGCCAGCAGTTTTAAGGACAGCTTATACTCTGGAAACACCATATATTTT. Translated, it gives CASSFKDSLYSGNTIYF.

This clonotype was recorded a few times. This CDR3 is CSAREHRASGNTIYF. As DNA, the CDR3 is TGCAGTGCTAGAGAGCACAGGGCCTCTGGAAACACCATATATTTT. The rearrangement joins TRBV20-1 to TRBJ1-3, with a possible D match to TRBD1 (6 bases). The CDR3 totals 15 residues. Germline-derived CDR1 and CDR2 are DFQATT and SNEGSKA (reference sequence). Trimming removed 0 bases at V and 0 bases at J, with 9 bases between.

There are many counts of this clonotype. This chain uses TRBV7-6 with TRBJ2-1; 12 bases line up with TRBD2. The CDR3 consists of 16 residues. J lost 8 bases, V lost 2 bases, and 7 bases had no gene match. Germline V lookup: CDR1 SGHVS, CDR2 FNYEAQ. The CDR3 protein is CASSLPPSGGAYEQFF. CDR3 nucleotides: TGTGCCAGCAGCTTACCCCCTAGCGGGGGGGCCTATGAGCAGTTCTTC.

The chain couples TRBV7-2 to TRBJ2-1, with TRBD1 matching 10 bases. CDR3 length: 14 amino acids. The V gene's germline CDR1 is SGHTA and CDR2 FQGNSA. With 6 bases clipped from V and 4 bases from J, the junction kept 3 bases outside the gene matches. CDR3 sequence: CASREGQGYNEQFF. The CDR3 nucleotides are TGTGCCAGCAGGGAGGGACAGGGGTACAATGAGCAGTTCTTC.

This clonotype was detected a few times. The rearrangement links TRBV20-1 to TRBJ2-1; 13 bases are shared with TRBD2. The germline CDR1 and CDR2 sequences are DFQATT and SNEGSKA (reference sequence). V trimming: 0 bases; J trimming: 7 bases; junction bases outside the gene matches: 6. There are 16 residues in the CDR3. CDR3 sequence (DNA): TGCAGTGCTAGAGATGCACTAGCGGGGGGGCGGAATGAGCAGTTCTTC. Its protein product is CSARDALAGGRNEQFF.

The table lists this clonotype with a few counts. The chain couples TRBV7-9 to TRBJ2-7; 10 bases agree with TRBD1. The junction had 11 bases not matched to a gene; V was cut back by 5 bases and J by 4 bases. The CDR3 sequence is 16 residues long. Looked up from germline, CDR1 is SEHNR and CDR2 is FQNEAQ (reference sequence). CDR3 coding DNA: TGTGCCAGCAGCCAACCCGACAGGGGGCCTCCGTACGAGCAGTACTTC. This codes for CASSQPDRGPPYEQYF. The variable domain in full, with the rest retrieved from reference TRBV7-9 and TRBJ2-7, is DTGVSQNPRHKITKRGQNVTFRCDPISEHNRLYWYRQTLGQGPEFLTYFQNEAQLEKSRLLSDRFSAERPKGSFSTLEIQRTEQGDSAMYLCASSQPDRGPPYEQYFGPGTRLTVT.

CDR3: CASSLGRGALEVPQHF. DNA for the CDR3: TGTGCCAGCAGTTTAGGAAGAGGGGCGCTCGAGGTGCCCCAGCATTTT. The rearrangement uses TRBV12-3 or TRBV12-4 and TRBJ1-5; maybe TRBD1 (5 bases). The CDR3 is 16 residues long. V dropped 1 base and J dropped 9 bases, with 19 bases sitting between them.

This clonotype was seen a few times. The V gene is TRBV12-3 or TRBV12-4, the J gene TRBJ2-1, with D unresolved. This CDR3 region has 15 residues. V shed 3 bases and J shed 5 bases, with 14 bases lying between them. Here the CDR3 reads CASSLVVSNDNEQFF. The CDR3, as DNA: TGTGCCAGCAGTTTGGTGGTCTCGAACGACAATGAGCAGTTCTTC.